A single sample gave rise to the 19 T cell receptor beta chains below, sequenced in a study of cytomegalovirus exposure and HLA in healthy donors. The PCR ran on 60 Vbeta and 13 Jbeta primers. Method: immunoSEQ multiplex PCR; TCRdb's copy keeps in-frame clones and lacks some. The data contain under 130,000 clones, approximately 86% of them singletons. The sequenced sample was PBMCs. The origin of the receptors is a man aged 18 to 30 in good health and CMV-seronegative.

The chain carries TRBV5-6 and TRBJ1-1; D is possibly TRBD1 (6 bases). Trimming left V 1 base short and J 5 bases short, with 9 bases between. The CDR3 has 13 amino acids. Germline values: CDR1 SGHDT, CDR2 YYEEEE. This CDR3 is CASSLTQGTEAFF. Here the CDR3 DNA reads TGTGCCAGCAGCTTGACACAGGGAACTGAAGCTTTCTTT.

The chain uses TRBV18 and TRBJ2-7; 11 bases fit TRBD2. The CDR3 is 15 residues long. With V trimmed by 2 bases and J by 7 bases, 7 bases remained unmatched. The germline V gene encodes CDR1 KGHSH and CDR2 LQKENI. The CDR3 coding sequence is TGTGCCAGCTCACCAAGCGGGACTAGCGGTTTAGAGCAGTACTTC. The encoded protein is CASSPSGTSGLEQYF.

The chain combines TRBV7-2 with TRBJ2-7; a weak D match, TRBD2 (7 bases). Trimming left V 1 base short and J 1 base short, with 8 bases between. CDR1 SGHTA and CDR2 FQGNSA come from the germline V gene. This CDR3 spans 14 amino acids. CDR3 loop: CASSLEGGSYEQYF. The CDR3 DNA reads as TGTGCCAGCAGCTTAGAGGGGGGGTCCTACGAGCAGTACTTC.

The chain employs TRBV6-5 and TRBJ2-3; D call uncertain. V was clipped by 0 bases and J by 10 bases, with 11 bases between them. The CDR3 spans 13 residues. The V gene's germline CDR1 is MNHEY and CDR2 SVGAGI. This CDR3 reads CASSYSTFTSQYF. Written as DNA, the CDR3 is TGTGCCAGCAGTTACTCGACTTTCACTTCGCAGTATTTT.

J is TRBJ2-2 and V is TRBV6-1; maybe TRBD2 (6 bases). The V and J ends lost 6 bases and 4 bases respectively, with 12 bases between them. The CDR3 length is 14 residues. Looked up from germline, CDR1 is MNHNS and CDR2 is SASEGT. The CDR3 DNA reads as TGTGCCAGCAGGACCGGGCGGGGCACCGGGGAGCTGTTTTTT. Its protein product is CASRTGRGTGELFF.

The chain is built from TRBV6-6 and TRBJ2-7, with TRBD2 matching 9 bases. The CDR3 is made up of 14 amino acids. Germline V gene lookup returns CDR1 MNHNY and CDR2 SVGAGI (reference sequence). The V and J ends lost 2 bases and 2 bases, in that order; junction bases with no gene match: 1. DNA of the CDR3: TGTGCCAGCAGTTACCTAGCGGGGACCTACGAGCAGTACTTC. Translating gives CASSYLAGTYEQYF.

The chain carries TRBV9 and TRBJ1-1; possible D gene TRBD1, 5 bases. The CDR3 is 11 amino acids. V was shortened by 7 bases and J by 3 bases, with 7 bases between the two germline ends. CDR1 SGDLS and CDR2 YYNGEE come from the germline V gene. CDR3 sequence reads: CASGADTEAFF. DNA for the CDR3: TGTGCCAGCGGGGCGGACACTGAAGCTTTCTTT. Supplemented by reference TRBV9 and TRBJ1-1, the full variable domain reads DSGVTQTPKHLITATGQRVTLRCSPRSGDLSVYWYQQSLDQGLQFLIQYYNGEERAKGNILERFSAQQFPDLHSELNLSSLELGDSALYFCASGADTEAFFGQGTRLTVV.

J is TRBJ1-1 and V is TRBV19; D is uncertain. Germline V lookup: CDR1 LNHDA, CDR2 SQIVND (reference sequence). The CDR3 is 15 amino acids. Trimming removed 7 bases at V and 1 base at J, with 16 bases between. CDR3 nucleotide sequence: TGTGCCAGTATAAGTAGGGTCGGGGAGAACACTGAAGCTTTCTTT. This translates into CASISRVGENTEAFF.

The rearrangement joins TRBV25-1 to TRBJ2-1; no clear D gene. V was pared by 5 bases and J by 5 bases, with 10 bases between. The CDR3 spans 13 residues. Germline V gene lookup returns CDR1 MGHDK and CDR2 SYGVNS. The CDR3, as DNA: TGTGCCAGCAGTATCCAGACAAACAATGAGCAGTTCTTC. Protein: CASSIQTNNEQFF.

The chain is built from TRBV7-3 and TRBJ1-1; D is uncertain. Trimming cost V 5 bases and J 5 bases, with 18 bases left between them. The CDR3 runs to 15 residues. From germline, CDR1 is SGHTA and CDR2 FQGTGA. The chain's CDR3 is CASSLLGGSGTEAFF. CDR3 DNA: TGTGCCAGCAGCCTGCTCGGAGGCAGTGGGACTGAAGCTTTCTTT. Full variable domain (remainder filled in from reference TRBV7-3 and TRBJ1-1): GAGVSQTPSNKVTEKGKYVELRCDPISGHTALYWYRQSLGQGPEFLIYFQGTGAADDSGLPNDRFFAVRPEGSVSTLKIQRTERGDSAVYLCASSLLGGSGTEAFFGQGTRLTVV.

The chain has TRBV27 and TRBJ2-7; weak D call: TRBD2 (5 bases). The germline CDR1 and CDR2 sequences are MNHEY and SMNVEV (reference sequence). Trimming stripped 1 base from V and 3 bases from J, with 13 bases between. The CDR3 contains 15 residues. CDR3 sequence (DNA): TGTGCCAGCAGTTTATTGTCGGACTGGAGCTACGAGCAGTACTTC. It codes for CASSLLSDWSYEQYF.

The chain joins TRBV7-3 to TRBJ2-1, with 10 bases lining up with TRBD2. This CDR3 is 18 amino acids long. V dropped 2 bases and J dropped 8; count of bases not matched to a gene: 15. Germline V lookup: CDR1 SGHTA, CDR2 FQGTGA. The CDR3 DNA reads TGTGCCAGCAGCTTAGGTCTATCAGCGGGAGGGATGTTCGATGAGCAGTTCTTC. As protein: CASSLGLSAGGMFDEQFF.

The V and J genes are TRBV4-3 and TRBJ2-1; 10 positions match TRBD2. The CDR3 has 16 residues. Germline CDR1 and CDR2: LGHNA and YSLEER. Trimming removed 1 base from V and 8 bases from J; junction bases left unmatched: 8. The CDR3 DNA reads as TGCGCCAGCAGCCAAGCCGGGAGCGGGAGGGGCCATGAGCAGTTCTTC. It encodes CASSQAGSGRGHEQFF.

This clone has a handful of counts. The chain employs TRBV14 and TRBJ2-1, with 12 bases identical to TRBD2. This CDR3 has 17 amino acids. CDR1 SGHDN and CDR2 FVKESK come from the germline V gene. Unmatched junction bases numbered 12, after V lost 6 bases and J lost 6 bases. CDR3: CASRETSGRLLGNEQFF. The CDR3 bases are TGTGCCAGCAGGGAGACTAGCGGGAGACTCCTAGGCAATGAGCAGTTCTTC. Supplemented by reference TRBV14 and TRBJ2-1, the full variable domain reads EAGVTQFPSHSVIEKGQTVTLRCDPISGHDNLYWYRRVMGKEIKFLLHFVKESKQDESGMPNNRFLAERTGGTYSTLKVQPAELEDSGVYFCASRETSGRLLGNEQFFGPGTRLTVL.

The rearrangement joins TRBV7-2 to TRBJ2-1, with D perhaps matching TRBD1 (6 bases). Between the trimmed V and J ends, which lost 5 bases and 7 bases, there was a span of 21 bases. Germline CDR1 reads SGHTA; CDR2 reads FQGNSA. The length of the CDR3 is 16 residues. In DNA, the CDR3 is TGTGCCAGCAGCCCCATAGCGCCAGGGGTCAATAATGAGCAGTTCTTC. Its translation: CASSPIAPGVNNEQFF.

V is TRBV2 and J is TRBJ2-5; possible D gene TRBD2, 5 bases. V was pared by 6 bases and J by 4 bases, with 9 bases between. Germline CDR1 is SNHLY and CDR2 is FYNNEI. This CDR3 region has 12 residues. CDR3 in DNA: TGTGCCAGCAGCGGGGAAGGAGAGACCCAGTACTTC. It specifies CASSGEGETQYF. Full variable domain (missing parts from reference TRBV2 and TRBJ2-5): EPEVTQTPSHQVTQMGQEVILRCVPISNHLYFYWYRQILGQKVEFLVSFYNNEISEKSEIFDDQFSVERPDGSNFTLKIRSTKLEDSAMYFCASSGEGETQYFGPGTRLLVL.

The rearrangement joins TRBV19 to TRBJ2-1; the match to TRBD2 covers 10 bases. V was clipped by 0 bases and J by 8 bases; unmatched bases: 10. Germline loops: CDR1 LNHDA, CDR2 SQIVND (reference sequence). The CDR3 consists of 17 residues. CDR3 loop: CASSIDPEREGGYEQFF. The DNA of the CDR3 is TGTGCCAGTAGTATAGATCCCGAGCGGGAGGGCGGCTATGAGCAGTTCTTC.

This clone showed up just a few times. The chain links TRBV4-3 to TRBJ1-1; no reliable D call. With 0 bases removed from V and 1 base from J, the gap between germline ends came to 6 bases. The CDR3 length is 14 residues. Germline V CDR1 and CDR2: LGHNA, YSLEER. CDR3 DNA sequence: TGCGCCAGCAGCCAAGATCCCGGGAACACTGAAGCTTTCTTT. It encodes CASSQDPGNTEAFF.

V is TRBV6-4 and J is TRBJ2-6; TRBD1 might be the D (5 bases). Looked up from germline, CDR1 is MRHNA and CDR2 is SNTAGT. Between the trimmed V and J ends, which lost 2 bases and 2 bases, there was a span of 7 bases. The CDR3 runs to 15 residues. The CDR3 DNA reads as TGTGCCAGCAGTGACAAAGGGGCTGGGGCCAACGTCCTGACTTTC. It is translated as CASSDKGAGANVLTF.